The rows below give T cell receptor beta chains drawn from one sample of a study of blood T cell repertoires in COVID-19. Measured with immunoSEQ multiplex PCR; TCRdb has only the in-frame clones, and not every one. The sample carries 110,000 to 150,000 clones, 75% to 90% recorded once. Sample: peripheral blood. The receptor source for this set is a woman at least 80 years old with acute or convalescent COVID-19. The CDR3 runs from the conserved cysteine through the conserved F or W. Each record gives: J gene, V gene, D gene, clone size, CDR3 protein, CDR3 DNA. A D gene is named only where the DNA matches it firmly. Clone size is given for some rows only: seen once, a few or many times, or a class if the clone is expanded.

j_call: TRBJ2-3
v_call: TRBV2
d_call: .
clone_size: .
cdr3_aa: CASSDVGDTDTQYF
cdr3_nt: TGTGCCAGCAGTGATGTAGGGGACACAGATACGCAGTATTTT

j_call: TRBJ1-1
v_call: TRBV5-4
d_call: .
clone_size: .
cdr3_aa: CASSWRRGGESAEAFF
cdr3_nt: TGTGCCAGCAGCTGGCGGAGGGGCGGGGAGAGCGCTGAAGCTTTCTTT

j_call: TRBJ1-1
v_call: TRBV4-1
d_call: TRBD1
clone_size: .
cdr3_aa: CASSPTDRVMNTEAFF
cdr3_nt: TGCGCCAGCAGCCCGACAGACAGGGTAATGAACACTGAAGCTTTCTTT

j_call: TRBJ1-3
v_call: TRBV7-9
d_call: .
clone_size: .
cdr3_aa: CASSLGGGNTIYF
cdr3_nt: TGTGCCAGCAGCTTAGGCGGCGGAAACACCATATATTTT

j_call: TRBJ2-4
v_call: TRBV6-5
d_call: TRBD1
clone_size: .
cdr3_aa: CASSYSTRDRVNIQYF
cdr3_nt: TGTGCCAGCAGTTACTCGACCCGGGACAGGGTTAACATTCAGTACTTC

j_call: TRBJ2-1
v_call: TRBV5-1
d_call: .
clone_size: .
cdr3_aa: CASSPGFSSYNEQFF
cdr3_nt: TGCGCCAGCAGCCCAGGGTTTAGCTCCTACAATGAGCAGTTCTTC

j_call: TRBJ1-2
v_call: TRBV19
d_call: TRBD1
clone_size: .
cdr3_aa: CASSMVGNRGTYGYTF
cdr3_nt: TGTGCCAGTAGTATGGTCGGAAACAGGGGGACTTATGGCTACACCTTC

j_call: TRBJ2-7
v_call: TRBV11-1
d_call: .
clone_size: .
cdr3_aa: CASGRVASPYEQYF
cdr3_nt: TGTGCCAGCGGCAGGGTGGCCTCTCCCTACGAGCAGTACTTC

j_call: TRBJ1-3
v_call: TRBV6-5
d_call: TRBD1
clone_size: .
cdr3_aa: CASSWDRASGNTIYF
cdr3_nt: TGTGCCAGCAGTTGGGACAGGGCTTCGGGAAACACCATATATTTT

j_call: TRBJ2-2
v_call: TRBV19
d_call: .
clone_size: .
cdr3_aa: CASRAISRNTGELFF
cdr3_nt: TGTGCCAGTAGGGCCATATCCAGGAACACCGGGGAGCTGTTTTTT

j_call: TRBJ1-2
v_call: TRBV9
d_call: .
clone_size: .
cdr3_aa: CASSVAPGNDYGYTF
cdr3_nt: TGTGCCAGCAGCGTAGCCCCAGGGAATGACTATGGCTACACCTTC

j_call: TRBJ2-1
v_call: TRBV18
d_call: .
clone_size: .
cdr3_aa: CASSLVLRSYNEQFF
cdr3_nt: TGTGCCAGCTCCCTCGTTTTGCGCTCCTACAATGAGCAGTTCTTC

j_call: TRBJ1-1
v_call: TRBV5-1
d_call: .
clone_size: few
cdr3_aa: CASSFGAQPILNTEAFF
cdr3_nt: TGCGCCAGCAGCTTTGGGGCACAACCCATCCTGAACACTGAAGCTTTCTTT

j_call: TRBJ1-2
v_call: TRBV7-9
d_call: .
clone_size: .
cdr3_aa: CASSPVLTAWNYGYTF
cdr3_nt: TGTGCCAGCAGCCCAGTCCTTACAGCCTGGAACTATGGCTACACCTTC

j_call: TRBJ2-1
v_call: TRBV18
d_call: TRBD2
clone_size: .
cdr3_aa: CASSPLTSGSYNEQFF
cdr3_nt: TGTGCCAGCTCCCCCCTGACTAGCGGCTCCTACAATGAGCAGTTCTTC

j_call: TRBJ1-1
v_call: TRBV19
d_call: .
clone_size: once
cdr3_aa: CASSIDSGNTEAFF
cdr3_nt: TGTGCCAGTAGTATAGATTCGGGGAACACTGAAGCTTTCTTT

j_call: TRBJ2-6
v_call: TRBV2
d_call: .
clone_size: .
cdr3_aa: CASSGGGLAGANVLTF
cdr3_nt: TGTGCCAGCAGTGGGGGAGGATTGGCTGGGGCCAACGTCCTGACTTTC

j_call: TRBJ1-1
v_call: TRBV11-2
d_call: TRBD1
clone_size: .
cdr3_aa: CASSPLTGAPAEAFF
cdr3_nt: TGTGCCAGCAGCCCCTTAACAGGGGCCCCCGCTGAAGCTTTCTTT

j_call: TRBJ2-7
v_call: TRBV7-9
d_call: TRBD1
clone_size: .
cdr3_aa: CASSGSARTGSYEQYF
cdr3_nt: TGTGCCAGCAGCGGATCAGCAAGGACAGGGAGCTACGAGCAGTACTTC

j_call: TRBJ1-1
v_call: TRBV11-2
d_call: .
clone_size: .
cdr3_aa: CASSPPGNTEAFF
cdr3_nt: TGTGCCAGCAGCCCTCCGGGGAACACTGAAGCTTTCTTT

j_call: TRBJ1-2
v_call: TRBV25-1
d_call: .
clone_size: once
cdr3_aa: CASYGQPGGGYTF
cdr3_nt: TGTGCCAGCTATGGACAGCCCGGGGGGGGCTACACCTTC

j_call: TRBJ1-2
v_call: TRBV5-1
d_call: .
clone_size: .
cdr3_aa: CASSLVPRDEVGYTF
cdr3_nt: TGCGCCAGCAGCTTGGTTCCCAGGGATGAGGTTGGCTACACCTTC

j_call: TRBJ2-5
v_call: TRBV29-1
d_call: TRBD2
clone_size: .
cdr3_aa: CSVGGGQETQYF
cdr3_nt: TGCAGCGTTGGCGGGGGTCAAGAGACCCAGTACTTC

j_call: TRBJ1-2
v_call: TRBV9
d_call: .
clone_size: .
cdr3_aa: CASSPPGGRGYGYTF
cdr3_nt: TGTGCCAGCAGCCCACCGGGGGGAAGAGGGTATGGCTACACCTTC

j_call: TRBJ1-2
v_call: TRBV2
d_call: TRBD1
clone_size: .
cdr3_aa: CASSEGQGADYGYTF
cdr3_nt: TGTGCCAGCAGTGAAGGACAGGGGGCTGACTATGGCTACACCTTC

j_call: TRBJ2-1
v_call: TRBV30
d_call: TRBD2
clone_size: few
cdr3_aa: CAWSNPGGPNEQFF
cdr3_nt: TGTGCCTGGAGTAATCCGGGGGGGCCTAATGAGCAGTTCTTC

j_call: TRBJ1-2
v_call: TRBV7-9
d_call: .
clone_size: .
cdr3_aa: CASSLIGDYGYTF
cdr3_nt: TGTGCCAGCAGCTTAATCGGGGACTATGGCTACACCTTC

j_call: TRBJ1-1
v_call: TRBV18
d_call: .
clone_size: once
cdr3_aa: CASSPPGREEAFF
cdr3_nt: TGTGCCAGCTCACCACCGGGGAGGGAGGAAGCTTTCTTT

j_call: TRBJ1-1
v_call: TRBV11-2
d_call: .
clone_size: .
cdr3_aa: CASSLGQVNTEAFF
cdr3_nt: TGTGCCAGCAGCTTAGGTCAGGTGAACACTGAAGCTTTCTTT

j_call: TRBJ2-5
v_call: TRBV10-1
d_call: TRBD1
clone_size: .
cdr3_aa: CASSLRTGDIQYF
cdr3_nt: TGCGCCAGCAGTCTCCGGACAGGAGACATCCAGTACTTC

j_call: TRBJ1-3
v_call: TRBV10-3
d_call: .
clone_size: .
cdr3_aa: CAISDIDSSGNTIYF
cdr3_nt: TGTGCCATCAGTGACATAGACAGCTCTGGAAACACCATATATTTT

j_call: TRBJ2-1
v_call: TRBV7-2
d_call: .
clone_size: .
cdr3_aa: CASMLAGNPYNEQFF
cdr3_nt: TGTGCCAGCATGCTCGCGGGGAACCCCTACAATGAGCAGTTCTTC

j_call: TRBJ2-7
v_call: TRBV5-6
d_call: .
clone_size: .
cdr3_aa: CASSLFSGRSSYEQYF
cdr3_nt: TGTGCCAGCAGCTTGTTTTCGGGTCGGAGCTCCTACGAGCAGTACTTC

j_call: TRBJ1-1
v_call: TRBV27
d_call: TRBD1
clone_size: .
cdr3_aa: CASSQNRGRMNTEAFF
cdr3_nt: TGTGCCAGCAGTCAAAACAGGGGGCGCATGAACACTGAAGCTTTCTTT

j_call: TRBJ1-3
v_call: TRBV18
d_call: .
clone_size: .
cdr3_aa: CASSPDSYGNTIYF
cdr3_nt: TGTGCCAGCTCACCGGACAGCTACGGAAACACCATATATTTT

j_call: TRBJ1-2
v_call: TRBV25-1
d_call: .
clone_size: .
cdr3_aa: CASSEARLYGYTF
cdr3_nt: TGTGCCAGCAGTGAGGCTAGGTTGTATGGCTACACCTTC

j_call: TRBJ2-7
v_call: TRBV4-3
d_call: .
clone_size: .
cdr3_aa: CASSPNPRSYEQYF
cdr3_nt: TGCGCCAGCAGCCCTAATCCTCGCTCCTACGAGCAGTACTTC

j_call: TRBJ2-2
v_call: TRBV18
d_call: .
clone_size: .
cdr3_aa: CASSPPSRGGELFF
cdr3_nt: TGTGCCAGCTCACCACCGTCGCGCGGCGGGGAGCTGTTTTTT

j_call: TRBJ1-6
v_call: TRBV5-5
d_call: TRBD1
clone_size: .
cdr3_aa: CASSWWTGWDSPLHF
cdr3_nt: TGTGCCAGCAGCTGGTGGACAGGGTGGGATTCACCCCTCCACTTT

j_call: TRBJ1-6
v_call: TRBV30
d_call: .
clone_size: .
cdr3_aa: CAWNRDFNRSPLHF
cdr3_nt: TGTGCCTGGAACCGGGACTTTAATCGTTCACCCCTCCACTTT

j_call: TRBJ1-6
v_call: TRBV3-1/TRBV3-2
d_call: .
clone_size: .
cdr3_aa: CASSQGSGVDNSPLHF
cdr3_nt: TGTGCCAGCAGCCAAGGGTCAGGCGTAGATAATTCACCCCTCCACTTT

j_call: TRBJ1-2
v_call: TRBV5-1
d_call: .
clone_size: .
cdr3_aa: CASSLSPHRGYTF
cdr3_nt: TGCGCCAGCAGCTTGAGCCCCCATCGAGGCTACACCTTC

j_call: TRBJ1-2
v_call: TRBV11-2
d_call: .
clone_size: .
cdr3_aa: CASSRGLQQGPGYTF
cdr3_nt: TGTGCCAGCAGCCGAGGCCTACAACAGGGCCCCGGCTACACCTTC

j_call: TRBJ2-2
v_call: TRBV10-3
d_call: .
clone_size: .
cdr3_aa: CAISVAAGRTGELFF
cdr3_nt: TGTGCCATCAGTGTGGCGGCAGGGCGGACCGGGGAGCTGTTTTTT

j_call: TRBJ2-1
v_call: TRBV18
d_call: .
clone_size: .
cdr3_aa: CASSPPRKNEQFF
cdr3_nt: TGTGCCAGCTCACCACCGCGGAAGAATGAGCAGTTCTTC

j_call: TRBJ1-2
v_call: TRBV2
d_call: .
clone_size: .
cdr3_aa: CASSVVGLGRYGYTF
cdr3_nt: TGTGCCAGCAGTGTTGTGGGCTTGGGCAGATATGGCTACACCTTC